These 26 T cell receptor beta chains originate from one sample sequenced in a study of Graves' ophthalmopathy and Graves' hyperthyroidism. RNA transcripts provided the template for amplifying TCR beta CDR3 regions. Second-round multiplex PCR came after first-round RT-PCR with HTBI primers. One entry per CDR3 protein results from TCRdb running MiXCR on the multiplex PCR reads. Found here are about 370,000 distinct CDR3 sequences, about a sixth of them singletons; the top ten hold around 1.5%. The sample comprised peripheral blood. All receptors derive from a woman under 30 with Graves' ophthalmopathy.

This clonotype was counted at least ten times. This chain uses TRBV6-2 or TRBV6-3 with TRBJ1-1; no definite D call. V lost 2 bases to trimming and J lost 7 bases, with 11 bases between them. The CDR3 runs to 13 residues. The germline V gene has CDR1 MNHEY and CDR2 SVGEGT. The CDR3 DNA sequence: TGTGCCAGCAGTTACGGAGCGAGCTATGAAGCTTTCTTT. Translated, it gives CASSYGASYEAFF.

This clonotype was counted at least ten times. The rearrangement joins TRBV7-8 to TRBJ2-7; 8 nucleotides agree with TRBD2. The junction had 4 bases not matched to a gene; V was cut back by 3 bases and J by 0 bases. The CDR3 extends over 15 amino acids. Germline loops: CDR1 SGHVS, CDR2 FQNEAQ. The CDR3 DNA sequence: TGTGCCAGCAGCTTTAGCGGGGACATCTCCTACGAGCAGTACTTC. This translates into CASSFSGDISYEQYF. The entire variable domain, with the rest obtained from reference TRBV7-8 and TRBJ2-7, is as follows: GAGVSQSPRYKVAKRGQDVALRCDPISGHVSLFWYQQALGQGPEFLTYFQNEAQLDKSGLPSDRFFAERPEGSVSTLKIQRTQQEDSAVYLCASSFSGDISYEQYFGPGTRLTVT.

This clonotype has a count of ten or more. The chain combines TRBV14 with TRBJ2-2; D unclear. The CDR3 has 14 residues. Germline values: CDR1 SGHDN, CDR2 FVKESK. Trimming shortened V by 3 bases and J by 0 bases, and 5 bases separated the two germline ends. The CDR3 region has the DNA TGTGCCAGCAGCCAGTCAGCGAACACCGGGGAGCTGTTTTTT. Protein: CASSQSANTGELFF.

This clonotype was observed at least ten times. The chain has TRBV20-1 and TRBJ2-5, with TRBD1 identical over 7 bases. The CDR3 covers 14 residues. Looked up from germline, CDR1 is DFQATT and CDR2 is SNEGSKA (reference sequence). The J segment lost 5 bases and the V segment lost 1 base, leaving 7 bases of the junction unmatched. The CDR3 DNA sequence: TGCAGTGCTAGAGCCACCGACAGGGTCGAGACCCAGTACTTC. Amino acid sequence: CSARATDRVETQYF.

This clonotype occurred many times. This chain connects TRBV4-3 to TRBJ2-4; 10 bases agree with TRBD2. The trim removed 1 base at V and 0 bases at J, leaving 6 bases unmatched. This CDR3 region has 18 residues. Germline CDR1 reads LGHNA; CDR2 reads YSLEER. The CDR3 protein is CASSQGGLAGVAKNIQYF. For the CDR3, the DNA is TGCGCCAGCAGCCAAGGAGGCCTAGCGGGAGTAGCCAAAAACATTCAGTACTTC.

This clonotype was seen many times. This sequence joins TRBV27 and TRBJ1-5; D remains ambiguous. The ends were cut back, 6 bases at V and 3 bases at J, with 18 bases in the middle. The CDR3 runs 16 residues. Per the germline V gene, CDR1 is MNHEY and CDR2 is SMNVEV (reference sequence). The CDR3 protein is CASSPGMGGLNQPQHF. The CDR3 bases are TGTGCCAGCAGCCCGGGGATGGGTGGGCTCAATCAGCCCCAGCATTTT.

In this sample, this clonotype turned up many times. The chain couples TRBV6-5 to TRBJ2-7; either TRBD1 or TRBD2 may supply D (5 bases each). V was shortened by 6 bases and J by 2 bases, with 17 bases between the two germline ends. CDR1 is MNHEY and CDR2 is SVGAGI in the germline V gene. The CDR3 spans 15 residues. The CDR3 DNA follows: TGTGCCAGCAGAGTTAGGAGGACAATCCCCTACGAGCAGTACTTC. Its protein is CASRVRRTIPYEQYF.

The chain joins TRBV6-2 or TRBV6-3 to TRBJ2-7, with D hard to call. Germline-derived CDR1 and CDR2 are MNHEY and SVGEGT. The CDR3 is 11 residues long. Deletions cut 4 bases from V and 7 bases from J, with 8 bases between. For the CDR3, the DNA is TGTGCCAGCAGTTTTACCCGGGAGCAGTACTTC. It is translated as CASSFTREQYF.

This clonotype was detected only a few times. The V gene is TRBV11-2, the J gene TRBJ2-7, with D uncertain. Per the germline V gene, CDR1 is SGHAT and CDR2 is FQNNGV. The CDR3 covers 14 residues. Trimming left V 5 bases short and J 3 bases short, with 14 bases between. CDR3 residues: CASSQIRARYEQYF. The CDR3 DNA reads TGTGCCAGCAGCCAGATCCGGGCCCGCTACGAGCAGTACTTC. Drawing the rest from reference TRBV11-2 and TRBJ2-7, the complete variable domain is EAGVAQSPRYKIIEKRQSVAFWCNPISGHATLYWYQQILGQGPKLLIQFQNNGVVDDSQLPKDRFSAERLKGVDSTLKIQPAKLEDSAVYLCASSQIRARYEQYFGPGTRLTVT.

This clonotype was seen many times. The chain has TRBV11-3 and TRBJ1-1; possible D gene TRBD1, 6 bases. CDR3 size: 17 residues. Trimming stripped 3 bases from V and 4 bases from J, with 21 bases between. Germline lookup yields CDR1 SGHNT and CDR2 YENEEA. CDR3 sequence reads: CASSFPEGGARTTEAFF. CDR3 nucleotides: TGTGCCAGCAGCTTCCCGGAGGGGGGGGCGCGGACCACTGAAGCTTTCTTT.

This clonotype was recorded many times. At one of its ends the junction is not consistent with the germline gene, which may arise from a read error. This chain uses TRBV7-9 with TRBJ2-2; D remains ambiguous. The V gene's germline CDR1 is SEHNR and CDR2 FQNEAQ (reference sequence). The length of the CDR3 is 13 residues. CDR3 coding DNA: TGTGCCAGCAGTTTAGGGAACACCGGGGAGCTGTTTTTT. This translates into CASSLGNTGELFF.

This clonotype was recorded many times. V and J are TRBV7-8 and TRBJ2-5; D is tentatively TRBD1 or TRBD2 (5 bases each). This CDR3 comprises 13 residues. The V gene's germline CDR1 is SGHVS and CDR2 FQNEAQ. Trimming cost V 4 bases and J 3 bases, with 9 bases left between them. CDR3 loop: CASSWDAEETQYF. In DNA, the CDR3 is TGTGCCAGCAGCTGGGACGCTGAAGAGACCCAGTACTTC.

This clonotype was seen many times. This chain links TRBV6-5 with TRBJ1-6, with TRBD1 matching over 7 bases. The CDR3 totals 15 residues. CDR1 MNHEY and CDR2 SVGAGI come from the germline V gene. The V segment lost 5 bases and the J segment 3 bases; nucleotides outside the gene matches: 4. CDR3 in DNA: TGTGCCAGCAGTCACGGACAGGACTATAATTCACCCCTCCACTTT. Translating gives CASSHGQDYNSPLHF.

This clonotype has a count of ten or more. This sequence joins TRBV28 and TRBJ1-2, with 9 bases identical to TRBD1. Germline V gives CDR1 MDHEN, CDR2 SYDVKM. CDR3 length: 18 amino acids. V gave up 4 bases and J gave up 2 bases; unmatched junction bases: 14. The CDR3 DNA reads TGTGCCAGCAGTTCAATACCTCGGACAGGGGAAGGAAACTATGGCTACACCTTC. Its translation is CASSSIPRTGEGNYGYTF.

In this sample, this clonotype turned up many times. The chain recombines TRBV7-2 with TRBJ1-5; D not resolved. The germline V gene encodes CDR1 SGHTA and CDR2 FQGNSA. This CDR3 has 14 residues. V was shortened by 4 bases and J by 2 bases, with 9 bases between the two germline ends. CDR3 sequence reads: CASSSGMGNQPQHF. CDR3 in DNA: TGTGCCAGCAGCTCAGGCATGGGCAATCAGCCCCAGCATTTT.

The CDR3 sequence is CASREYGNYGYTF. CDR3 DNA sequence: TGTGCCAGCAGAGAGTACGGGAACTATGGCTACACCTTC. The chain employs TRBV28 and TRBJ1-2; D is undetermined. V shed 6 bases and J shed 2 bases, with 10 bases lying between them. Germline V CDR1 and CDR2: MDHEN, SYDVKM. The CDR3 contains 13 residues.

This clonotype has ten or more counts. The gene calls are TRBV7-9 and TRBJ1-2; 12 bases align to TRBD1. CDR3 length equals 13 residues. V lost 7 bases to trimming and J lost 6 bases; unmatched junction nucleotides: 3. CDR1 is SEHNR, CDR2 FQNEAQ, per germline (reference sequence). CDR3 in amino acids: CASTGTGGDGYTF. The CDR3 DNA is TGTGCCAGCACCGGGACAGGGGGCGATGGCTACACCTTC. Drawing the rest from reference TRBV7-9 and TRBJ1-2, the complete variable domain is DTGVSQNPRHKITKRGQNVTFRCDPISEHNRLYWYRQTLGQGPEFLTYFQNEAQLEKSRLLSDRFSAERPKGSFSTLEIQRTEQGDSAMYLCASTGTGGDGYTFGSGTRLTVV.

This clonotype came up many times. The V and J genes are TRBV11-2 and TRBJ1-2; D gene ambiguous. Trimming removed 8 bases from V and 0 bases from J, with 10 bases in between. This CDR3 has 13 amino acids. CDR1 and CDR2 from the germline V gene are SGHAT and FQNNGV. The DNA of the CDR3 is TGTGCCAGCTTTCCGGCACCTAACTATGGCTACACCTTC. Translation: CASFPAPNYGYTF.

This clonotype was counted at least ten times. The chain has TRBV4-1 and TRBJ2-2; 10 bases agree with TRBD2. This CDR3 is built from 17 residues. V gave up 2 bases and J gave up 3 bases; unmatched junction bases: 6. CDR1 and CDR2 (germline): MGHRA, YSYEKL. This CDR3 is CASSQRGAGGDTGELFF. CDR3 in DNA: TGCGCCAGCAGCCAAAGAGGAGCGGGAGGGGACACCGGGGAGCTGTTTTTT.

This clonotype was seen many times. The chain combines TRBV11-2 with TRBJ2-2; 10 bases match TRBD1. The CDR3 has 16 residues. Germline V CDR1 and CDR2: SGHAT, FQNNGV. V trimming: 4 bases; J trimming: 7 bases; junction bases outside the gene matches: 9. The CDR3 DNA reads as TGTGCCAGCAGCTCCCGACAGGGGGCGCGGAACGGGGAGCTGTTTTTT. Translation gives CASSSRQGARNGELFF.

This clonotype was observed many times. The chain is built from TRBV4-3 and TRBJ2-5; no firm D call. Trimming pared 0 bases from V and 2 bases from J, leaving 13 bases between. Germline lookup yields CDR1 LGHNA and CDR2 YSLEER. The CDR3 runs to 16 residues. CDR3 coding DNA: TGCGCCAGCAGCCAAGATCTAGTGGAACAGCAAGAGACCCAGTACTTC. Its translation: CASSQDLVEQQETQYF.

Ten or more counts support this clonotype. The chain is built from TRBV28 and TRBJ2-2; a possible D gene is TRBD1 (6 bases). Per the germline V gene, CDR1 is MDHEN and CDR2 is SYDVKM. This CDR3 comprises 16 residues. The V and J ends lost 3 bases and 0 bases respectively, with 11 bases between them. CDR3 region: CASSFYRVPNTGELFF. For the CDR3, the DNA is TGTGCCAGCAGTTTCTACAGGGTCCCGAACACCGGGGAGCTGTTTTTT.

This clonotype occurred many times. V and J are TRBV11-2 and TRBJ1-1; 10 nucleotides agree with TRBD1. The CDR3 totals 15 residues. Germline CDR1 reads SGHAT; CDR2 reads FQNNGV. Germline trimming cut 3 bases from V and 9 bases from J; bases unmatched to any gene: 10. DNA of the CDR3: TGTGCCAGCAGCTTGGGCGGGACAGGGGTTGAGAAAGCTTTCTTT. This codes for CASSLGGTGVEKAFF.

The chain uses TRBV20-1 and TRBJ1-2; unclear D gene. Per germline, CDR1 DFQATT and CDR2 SNEGSKA (reference sequence). V was pared by 3 bases and J by 0 bases, with 8 bases between. This CDR3 spans 13 amino acids. CDR3 residues: CSARSPPNYGYTF. Written as DNA, the CDR3 is TGCAGTGCTAGGAGTCCCCCTAACTATGGCTACACCTTC.

Many counts were recorded for this clonotype. V usage is TRBV27 and J usage is TRBJ1-2; D gene ambiguous. The V gene's germline CDR1 is MNHEY and CDR2 SMNVEV (reference sequence). The CDR3 sequence is 13 residues long. Trimming left V 4 bases short and J 4 bases short, with 10 bases between. The CDR3 DNA reads TGTGCCAGCAGTTCCTCACGGTCCTATGGCTACACCTTC. This sequence encodes CASSSSRSYGYTF.

The chain has TRBV6-1 and TRBJ2-7; TRBD1 or TRBD2 may be the D gene (5 bases each). Trimming removed 4 bases from V and 6 bases from J, with 10 bases in between. Germline V lookup: CDR1 MNHNS, CDR2 SASEGT. The CDR3 consists of 12 residues. The CDR3 reads CASSGGDLEQYF. CDR3 nucleotides: TGTGCCAGCAGTGGTGGGGACCTCGAGCAGTACTTC.